This paragraph reports one T cell receptor (beta chain). The antigen remains unidentified. The V end was cut by 5 bases, the J end by 6 bases, with 10 bases between. The CDR3 extends over 13 amino acids. The data belong to a study of response to subunit inactivated influenza vaccine. Findings and caveats of the study: Authors suggested each seasonal flu vaccination may recruit only limited numbers of new T cells.

TCRdb passed the RT-PCR reads through MiXCR, listing each CDR3 protein once. The sample has 400,000 to 550,000 distinct CDR3 sequences, 25% seen once; the top ten hold 1.5% to 2%. This chain joins TRBV12-3 or TRBV12-4 and TRBJ2-2; D call uncertain. The sequence derives from a man in his fifties or sixties who received an inactivated influenza vaccine. The specimen comprised CD4+ T cells sorted from PBMCs, sampled less than 6 days after vaccination. CDR3 DNA: TGTGCCAGCAGTGTGGGGTACTCCGGGGAGCTGTTTTTT. It encodes CASSVGYSGELFF.